The clone carrying this T cell receptor beta chain has just one count. This CDR3 region has 13 residues. The germline V and J ends were trimmed by 1 base and 7 bases, with 10 bases remaining between them. Germline V lookup: CDR1 LNHNV, CDR2 YYDKDF (reference sequence). A sample-barcoded 5' primer and a J-beta primer mix were used in a second PCR of about 6 to 11 cycles. TCRdb redid the calling of the 5' RACE reads with MiXCR, one entry per CDR3 protein. The repertoire holds about 1.4 million distinct CDR3 sequences, around 55% seen once, with 6.7% in the top ten. The data were obtained in a study of blood T cells in healthy people across ages. Total RNA, at least 5.5 micrograms per sample, came from PBMCs.

This chain connects TRBV15 to TRBJ1-2; D perhaps matches TRBD1 (5 bases). The sequenced sample consisted of blood. The TCR originated in a man younger than 30 in good health. The CDR3 is CATSRVRGSGYTF. The CDR3 nucleotides are TGTGCCACCAGCAGAGTAAGGGGAAGTGGCTACACCTTC.